This T cell receptor beta chain emerged from a study of blood T cell repertoires in COVID-19. Overall study context: The origin of the acute and convalescent COVID-19 samples was the United States, Italy and Spain. The analysed material was cDNA or gDNA that came from T cells, B-cell-depleted T cells, or PBMCs.

There are 14 residues in the CDR3. The junction had 5 bases not matched to a gene; V was cut back by 2 bases and J by 4 bases. From germline, CDR1 is MNHNY and CDR2 SVGAGI (reference sequence). In the original processing: Quantification of nucleated cells was approximated via reference gene primer amplification. The repertoire was sequenced with immunoSEQ multiplex PCR; TCRdb's copy has only in-frame clones and lacks some. Clone size and V and J calls were adopted from that table, with D and trimming inferred from the DNA. Among roughly 200,000 clones listed, less than 90% were seen once. The sequencing input was peripheral blood. The TCR sequence derives from a human donor in a cohort sampled during active COVID-19. This rearrangement joins TRBV6-6 to TRBJ2-7, with 7 bases that match TRBD1. The DNA for the CDR3 is TGTGCCAGCAGTTACAGGGGGCGCACGTACGAGCAGTACGTC. Protein sequence: CASSYRGRTYEQYV.